The 7 T cell receptor beta chains in this list originate from one sample, sequenced in a study of regulatory T cells in long-lasting Graves disease. The time point here: newly diagnosed GD, antithyroid drugs for less than 3 months. RNA from PBMCs was the source of the TCR library. Arm-PCR with iRepertoire HTBI primers amplified the CDR3 regions for these TCR beta libraries. TCRdb processed the multiplex PCR reads anew with MiXCR; each CDR3 protein has one entry. The sample includes roughly 400,000 distinct CDR3 sequences, over 14% of them seen just once. The same data also contributed to another study, on T cells in Graves' hyperthyroidism and ophthalmopathy.

The source material was peripheral blood mononuclear cells (PBMCs), sampled at new diagnosis, from a patient treated with antithyroid drugs. These receptors originate from a woman aged 40 to 50 with Graves disease.

A note on this clonotype: It may be a read error: a sequence one base away is much more abundant. The chain employs TRBV7-9 and TRBJ2-5, with D possibly being TRBD2 (5 bases). The CDR3 covers 14 residues. Germline V gene lookup returns CDR1 SEHNR and CDR2 FQNEAQ (reference sequence). CDR3 nucleotide sequence: TGTGCCATCAGCTTAGCGCTGGGTAGGGAGACCCAGTACTTC. Translating gives CAISLALGRETQYF. Full variable domain (remainder filled in from reference TRBV7-9 and TRBJ2-5): DTGVSQNPRHKITKRGQNVTFRCDPISEHNRLYWYRQTLGQGPEFLTYFQNEAQLEKSRLLSDRFSAERPKGSFSTLEIQRTEQGDSAMYLCAISLALGRETQYFGPGTRLLVL.

The chain carries TRBV27 and TRBJ2-7; weak D call: TRBD1 (6 bases). Trimming shortened V by 4 bases and J by 3 bases, and 13 bases separated the two germline ends. Germline CDR1 reads MNHEY; CDR2 reads SMNVEV (reference sequence). The CDR3 sequence is 14 residues long. CDR3 bases: TGTGCCAGCAGTTCCGGGGACACATACTACGAGCAGTACTTC. Translating gives CASSSGDTYYEQYF.

This clonotype occurred many times. The V call is TRBV6-1, the J call TRBJ2-7; D ambiguous. CDR1 and CDR2 (germline): MNHNS, SASEGT. CDR3 size: 13 residues. V was trimmed by 8 bases and J by 2 bases, leaving 13 bases between them. CDR3 nucleotide sequence: TGTGCCAGCGGAGTTACACCTACCTACGAGCAGTACTTC. This codes for CASGVTPTYEQYF.

This clonotype appeared many times. The chain recombines TRBV29-1 with TRBJ2-1; TRBD2 aligns across 13 bases. Germline trimming cut 5 bases from V and 0 bases from J; bases unmatched to any gene: 7. CDR3 length equals 17 residues. Germline V CDR1 and CDR2: SQVTM, ANQGSEA. The CDR3 DNA reads as TGCAGCGTTACACTAGCGGGAGGGCCCGTCTCCTACAATGAGCAGTTCTTC. This gives the protein CSVTLAGGPVSYNEQFF.

This clonotype occurred many times. The chain links TRBV27 to TRBJ2-2, with 12 bases lining up with TRBD2. V dropped 9 bases and J dropped 4; count of bases not matched to a gene: 9. There are 16 residues in the CDR3. Per the germline V gene, CDR1 is MNHEY and CDR2 is SMNVEV (reference sequence). For the CDR3, the DNA is TGTGCCAGGCCGACTAGCGGGAGATGCGGCACCGGGGAGCTGTTTTTT. Protein product: CARPTSGRCGTGELFF.

This clonotype was observed a few times. The gene calls are TRBV19 and TRBJ2-2; tentative D call: TRBD2 (6 bases). Trimming took 5 bases from V and 2 from J, leaving 15 bases between them. Per the germline V gene, CDR1 is LNHDA and CDR2 is SQIVND (reference sequence). This CDR3 is built from 16 residues. CDR3 sequence reads: CASSQYGTRNTGELFF. The CDR3 DNA reads TGTGCCAGTAGTCAATACGGGACTCGAAACACCGGGGAGCTGTTTTTT.

This clonotype was counted ten times or more. The chain uses TRBV12-3 or TRBV12-4 and TRBJ2-5; 12 bases line up with TRBD1. The DNA end is more similar to TRBJ2-1, so the J call may be wrong. The CDR3 runs to 13 residues. The CDR3: CASSAGTGGAQFF. The DNA of the CDR3 is TGTGCCAGCAGTGCCGGGACAGGGGGCGCGCAGTTCTTC.